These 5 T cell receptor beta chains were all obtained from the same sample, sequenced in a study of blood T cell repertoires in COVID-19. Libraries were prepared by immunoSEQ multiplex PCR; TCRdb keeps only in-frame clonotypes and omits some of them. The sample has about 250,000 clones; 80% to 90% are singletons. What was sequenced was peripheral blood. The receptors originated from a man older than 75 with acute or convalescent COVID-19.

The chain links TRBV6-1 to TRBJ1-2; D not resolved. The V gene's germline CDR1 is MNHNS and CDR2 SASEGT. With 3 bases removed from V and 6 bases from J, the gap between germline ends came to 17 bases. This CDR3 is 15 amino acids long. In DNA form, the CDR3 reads TGTGCCAGCAGTGAGCCAACGCACATTTTTAATGGCTACACCTTC. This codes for CASSEPTHIFNGYTF.

CDR3 nucleotides: TGTGCCAGCAGCTTACGTCAGAACTATAATTCACCCCTCCACTTT. Protein: CASSLRQNYNSPLHF. The chain is built from TRBV7-8 and TRBJ1-6, with unresolved D. This CDR3 spans 15 amino acids. V lost 2 bases to trimming and J lost 3 bases, with 8 bases between them. The germline CDR1 and CDR2 sequences are SGHVS and FQNEAQ.

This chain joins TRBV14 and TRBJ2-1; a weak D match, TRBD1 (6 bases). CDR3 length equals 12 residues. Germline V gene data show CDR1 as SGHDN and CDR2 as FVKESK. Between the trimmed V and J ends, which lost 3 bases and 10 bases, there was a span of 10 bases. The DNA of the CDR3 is TGTGCCAGCAGCCATTTAACAGGGGAGCAGTTCTTC. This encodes CASSHLTGEQFF.

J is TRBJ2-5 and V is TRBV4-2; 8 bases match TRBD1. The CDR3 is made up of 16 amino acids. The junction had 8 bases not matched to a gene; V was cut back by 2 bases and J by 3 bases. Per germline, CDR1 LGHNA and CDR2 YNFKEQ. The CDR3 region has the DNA TGTGCCAGCAGCCAATCCAGGGGGCTAATGGAAGAGACCCAGTACTTC. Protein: CASSQSRGLMEETQYF.

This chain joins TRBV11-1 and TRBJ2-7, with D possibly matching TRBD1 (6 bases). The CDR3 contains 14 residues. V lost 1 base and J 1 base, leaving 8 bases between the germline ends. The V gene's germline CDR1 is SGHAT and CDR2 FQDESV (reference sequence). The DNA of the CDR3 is TGTGCCAGCAGCTTAGGACAGGAGTCCTACGAGCAGTACTTC. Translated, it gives CASSLGQESYEQYF.